Following are 26 T cell receptor beta chains from one sample sequenced in a study of cytomegalovirus exposure and HLA in healthy donors (dated by TCRdb to the late 2010s). The library was generated by the immunoSEQ multiplex PCR assay. A mixture of 60 forward primers for TCR Vbeta segments and 13 reverse primers for TCR Jbeta segments was used in the multiplex PCR. Here the immuneACCESS table is served through TCRdb, limited to in-frame sequences with V and J called. Missing clones are a known gap in these copies; in checked studies unresolved V genes cover under half, and the rest lacks a known reason. Counted in this sample were some 140,000 clones; 75% to 85% of them appeared once. Around 3% of the sample goes to the ten largest clones. Sequenced input: PBMCs. These receptors were collected from a female donor in good health and CMV-seronegative.

The rearrangement uses TRBV13 and TRBJ2-3, with 8 bases matching TRBD1. CDR1 and CDR2 from the germline V gene are PRHDT and FYEKMQ (reference sequence). The CDR3 has 15 residues. V lost 3 bases, J lost 6 bases, and 8 bases stayed unmatched. Here the CDR3 reads CASSFSTGEVDTQYF. CDR3 coding DNA: TGTGCCAGCAGCTTTTCGACAGGGGAAGTGGATACGCAGTATTTT.

The chain carries TRBV6-5 and TRBJ1-2; maybe TRBD1 (5 bases). The V end was cut by 6 bases, the J end by 4 bases, with 12 bases between. The germline CDR1 and CDR2 sequences are MNHEY and SVGAGI. The CDR3 length is 13 residues. The CDR3 DNA reads TGTGCCAGCAGCCCCGGGACTCCCTATGGCTACACCTTC. It is translated as CASSPGTPYGYTF.

In its sample, this clone was seen once. This chain joins TRBV5-1 and TRBJ2-1, with 9 nucleotides matching TRBD2. In germline, CDR1 is SGHRS, CDR2 YFSETQ. The CDR3 loop spans 15 amino acids. With V trimmed by 5 bases and J by 5 bases, 8 bases remained unmatched. CDR3 bases: TGCGCCAGCAGAGTTAGCGGGAGAAGGAACAATGAGCAGTTCTTC. It specifies CASRVSGRRNNEQFF.

The gene calls are TRBV9 and TRBJ2-2; a weak D match, TRBD1 (5 bases). Germline values: CDR1 SGDLS, CDR2 YYNGEE. Trimming took 1 base from V and 1 from J, leaving 14 bases between them. There are 17 residues in the CDR3. The CDR3 reads CASSVHWNGQNTGELFF. The CDR3 region has the DNA TGTGCCAGCAGCGTACATTGGAACGGACAGAACACCGGGGAGCTGTTTTTT.

This rearrangement joins TRBV7-9 to TRBJ1-1; a weak D match, TRBD1 (6 bases). The CDR3 extends over 16 amino acids. The germline V gene has CDR1 SEHNR and CDR2 FQNEAQ (reference sequence). Trimming shortened V by 1 base and J by 7 bases, and 19 bases separated the two germline ends. The CDR3 bases are TGTGCCAGCAGCTTAGGGGAGGGGGGGCTCCCTAATGAAGCTTTCTTT. Protein product: CASSLGEGGLPNEAFF.

The V call is TRBV18, the J call TRBJ2-5, with 11 bases fitting TRBD2. There are 15 residues in the CDR3. Germline values: CDR1 KGHSH, CDR2 LQKENI. J gave up 4 bases and V 2 bases, and 3 bases lay outside the gene matches. CDR3 residues: CASSPSLAGGETQYF. The DNA for the CDR3 is TGTGCCAGCTCACCAAGCCTAGCGGGAGGAGAGACCCAGTACTTC.

CDR3 nucleotide sequence: TGTGCCTGCACTTGGTCTAGCGGGGGAGGAGAGACCCAGTACTTC. Translating it yields CACTWSSGGGETQYF. The rearrangement uses TRBV6-1 and TRBJ2-5, with 10 bases identical to TRBD2. From germline, CDR1 is MNHNS and CDR2 SASEGT. Trimming removed 11 bases from V and 4 bases from J; junction bases left unmatched: 13. This CDR3 region has 15 residues.

The V call is TRBV30, the J call TRBJ2-5; D possibly corresponds to TRBD1 (7 bases). Looked up from germline, CDR1 is GTSNPN and CDR2 is SVGIG (reference sequence). V was cut by 3 bases and J by 1 base, with 15 bases left in between. This CDR3 is built from 15 residues. The CDR3 DNA follows: TGTGCCTGGAGGGAGGGGACAGCCACCCAAGAGACCCAGTACTTC. Translated, it gives CAWREGTATQETQYF. The full variable domain, with the rest looked up from reference TRBV30 and TRBJ2-5, is SQTIHQWPATLVQPVGSPLSLECTVEGTSNPNLYWYRQAAGRGLQLLFYSVGIGQISSEVPQNLSASRPQDRQFILSSKKLLLSDSGFYLCAWREGTATQETQYFGPGTRLLVL.

This chain joins TRBV5-4 and TRBJ1-2; TRBD1 matches 7 bases. Unmatched junction bases numbered 8, after V lost 5 bases and J lost 4 bases. This CDR3 has 14 amino acids. Germline V lookup: CDR1 SGHNT, CDR2 YYREEE (reference sequence). CDR3 in DNA: TGTGCCAGCAGAGAGGGGGCTACAATCTATGGCTACACCTTC. It specifies CASREGATIYGYTF.

The chain couples TRBV11-2 to TRBJ2-1, with 9 bases matching TRBD1. The V segment lost 4 bases and the J segment 7 bases; nucleotides outside the gene matches: 5. CDR1 SGHAT and CDR2 FQNNGV come from the germline V gene. This CDR3 comprises 14 residues. The CDR3 coding sequence is TGTGCCAGCAGCTCCCTACAGGGGGCGAATGAGCAGTTCTTC. The encoded protein is CASSSLQGANEQFF. Complete variable domain (other parts from reference TRBV11-2 and TRBJ2-1): EAGVAQSPRYKIIEKRQSVAFWCNPISGHATLYWYQQILGQGPKLLIQFQNNGVVDDSQLPKDRFSAERLKGVDSTLKIQPAKLEDSAVYLCASSSLQGANEQFFGPGTRLTVL.

This rearrangement joins TRBV19 to TRBJ1-6; perhaps TRBD1 as D (6 bases). The CDR3 extends over 16 amino acids. The germline V gene encodes CDR1 LNHDA and CDR2 SQIVND (reference sequence). V lost 0 bases and J 7 bases, leaving 13 bases between the germline ends. CDR3 in DNA: TGTGCCAGTAGTATAGATTGGACAGTGATCAATTCACCCCTCCACTTT. The encoded protein is CASSIDWTVINSPLHF. Full variable domain (rest looked up from reference TRBV19 and TRBJ1-6): DGGITQSPKYLFRKEGQNVTLSCEQNLNHDAMYWYRQDPGQGLRLIYYSQIVNDFQKGDIAEGYSVSREKKESFPLTVTSAQKNPTAFYLCASSIDWTVINSPLHFGNGTRLTVT.

This sequence joins TRBV5-1 and TRBJ2-7; unclear D gene. This CDR3 spans 13 amino acids. Germline CDR1 is SGHRS and CDR2 is YFSETQ. V was cut by 4 bases and J by 7 bases, with 15 bases left in between. CDR3 nucleotides: TGCGCCAGCAGCCCGAACTCCTACGAGGAGCAGTACTTC. Translating gives CASSPNSYEEQYF.

The rearrangement joins TRBV5-4 to TRBJ2-5, with D perhaps matching TRBD1 (6 bases). The CDR3 consists of 14 residues. With 5 bases removed from V and 0 bases from J, the gap between germline ends came to 11 bases. Germline V CDR1 and CDR2: SGHNT, YYREEE (reference sequence). The CDR3 sequence: CASRDRDNQETQYF. CDR3 sequence (DNA): TGTGCCAGCAGGGACCGGGACAACCAAGAGACCCAGTACTTC.

The chain is built from TRBV4-3 and TRBJ2-7; D possibly corresponds to TRBD1 (6 bases). V dropped 4 bases and J dropped 3 bases, with 13 bases sitting between them. The length of the CDR3 is 14 residues. Germline CDR1 reads LGHNA; CDR2 reads YSLEER. CDR3 nucleotides: TGCGCCAGCAGCCGCGTCTTACAGGGCTACGAGCAGTACTTC. Translated: CASSRVLQGYEQYF.

This chain uses TRBV2 with TRBJ1-6; 9 bases map to TRBD1. The CDR3 is made up of 13 amino acids. The ends lost 7 bases at V and 8 bases at J; junction bases unmatched: 3. Germline values: CDR1 SNHLY, CDR2 FYNNEI. CDR3 DNA: TGTGCCAGCAACCGGGACAGGGATTCACCCCTCCACTTT. Encoded protein: CASNRDRDSPLHF.

The V gene is TRBV27, the J gene TRBJ1-4, with 7 nucleotides matching TRBD1. Germline loops: CDR1 MNHEY, CDR2 SMNVEV (reference sequence). The J segment lost 2 bases and the V segment lost 6 bases, leaving 12 bases of the junction unmatched. The CDR3 spans 17 residues. CDR3 DNA: TGTGCCAGCAGACAAACAGGGGCCACGGTCACTAATGAAAAACTGTTTTTT. Amino acid sequence: CASRQTGATVTNEKLFF.

The chain combines TRBV6-1 with TRBJ1-2, with TRBD1 identical over 9 bases. The CDR3 consists of 15 residues. The V gene end was trimmed by 1 base and the J gene end by 2 bases; junction bases not matched to a gene: 2. Germline lookup yields CDR1 MNHNS and CDR2 SASEGT. The CDR3 sequence is CASSEEGTGNYGYTF. The CDR3 coding sequence is TGTGCCAGCAGTGAAGAGGGGACAGGGAACTATGGCTACACCTTC.

The chain has TRBV15 and TRBJ1-4, with a weak D call TRBD1 (6 bases). This CDR3 is built from 17 residues. Germline CDR1 reads LNHNV; CDR2 reads YYDKDF (reference sequence). The germline V and J ends were trimmed by 0 bases and 8 bases, with 19 bases remaining between them. This CDR3 is CATSRDLIMGAREKLFF. The CDR3 DNA is TGTGCCACCAGCAGAGATCTTATCATGGGGGCAAGGGAAAAACTGTTTTTT.

V is TRBV30 and J is TRBJ1-1, with 8 bases identical to TRBD1. V gave up 0 bases and J gave up 9 bases; unmatched junction bases: 6. The CDR3 contains 13 residues. Germline V CDR1 and CDR2: GTSNPN, SVGIG (reference sequence). The CDR3 coding sequence is TGTGCCTGGAGTGTACCAGGGGGCGGGAAAGCTTTCTTT. This gives the protein CAWSVPGGGKAFF.

This clone appeared a single time. The chain combines TRBV27 with TRBJ2-2, with a weak D call TRBD1 (6 bases). V was clipped by 5 bases and J by 7 bases, with 14 bases between them. This CDR3 has 14 amino acids. Germline V CDR1 and CDR2: MNHEY, SMNVEV (reference sequence). CDR3 protein: CASSLGRGNGELFF. In DNA form, the CDR3 reads TGTGCCAGCAGTCTTGGCAGGGGTAACGGGGAGCTGTTTTTT.

The V call is TRBV15, the J call TRBJ2-1; D remains unclear. This CDR3 is 12 amino acids long. CDR1 and CDR2 (germline): LNHNV, YYDKDF (reference sequence). V was cut by 1 base and J by 6 bases, with 4 bases left in between. For the CDR3, the DNA is TGTGCCACCAGCAGAGCCTTCAATGAGCAGTTCTTC. Translated, it gives CATSRAFNEQFF.

Regarding this clone: Given a much more abundant clone one base away, this may be a read error. The V and J genes are TRBV9 and TRBJ2-1, with 7 bases identical to TRBD2. This CDR3 spans 14 amino acids. Per the germline V gene, CDR1 is SGDLS and CDR2 is YYNGEE. V lost 6 bases and J lost 0; bases outside the gene matches: 3. CDR3 protein: CASNGGSSYNEQFF. DNA of the CDR3: TGTGCCAGCAACGGGGGGAGCTCCTACAATGAGCAGTTCTTC.

The V call is TRBV7-9, the J call TRBJ1-6; no firm D call. The germline gives CDR1 SEHNR, CDR2 FQNEAQ (reference sequence). The CDR3 consists of 14 residues. V was trimmed by 5 bases and J by 8 bases, leaving 13 bases between them. Here the CDR3 reads CASSHPGAHSPLHF. As DNA, the CDR3 is TGTGCCAGCAGCCATCCGGGAGCGCATTCACCCCTCCACTTT.

This chain joins TRBV10-3 and TRBJ1-2; 10 bases line up with TRBD1. The V gene end was trimmed by 8 bases and the J gene end by 8 bases; junction bases not matched to a gene: 5. This CDR3 is built from 12 residues. CDR1 and CDR2 (germline): ENHRY, SYGVKD. The CDR3 is CAIDRGQWGYTF. The CDR3 DNA reads TGTGCCATCGACAGGGGGCAGTGGGGCTACACCTTC.

The chain is built from TRBV29-1 and TRBJ1-2; 11 bases map to TRBD1. This CDR3 is built from 13 residues. Per germline, CDR1 SQVTM and CDR2 ANQGSEA. After removal of 7 bases from V and 2 bases from J, the junction contained 3 bases not matched to a gene. Written as DNA, the CDR3 is TGCAGCGGGGGACAGGGGGACAACTATGGCTACACCTTC. Residues: CSGGQGDNYGYTF.

The chain is built from TRBV27 and TRBJ2-1, with a possible D match to TRBD2 (5 bases). The germline CDR1 and CDR2 sequences are MNHEY and SMNVEV (reference sequence). The CDR3 sequence is 13 residues long. Trimming shortened V by 0 bases and J by 7 bases, and 7 bases separated the two germline ends. The CDR3 region is CASSLSRRNEQFF. CDR3 nucleotides: TGTGCCAGCAGTTTATCGAGGAGGAATGAGCAGTTCTTC.